What follows is one TCR beta chain and its context. On the basis of clinical symptoms, serum thyroxine and TRAb, thyroid ultrasound and orbital computed tomography, diagnoses were made. The data were obtained in a study of T cells in Graves' hyperthyroidism and ophthalmopathy. Template material for amplifying TCR beta CDR3 regions consisted of RNA transcripts. TCR CDR3 underwent first-round RT-PCR with the HTBI primer set. TCRdb reprocessed the multiplex PCR reads via MiXCR and lists one record per CDR3 protein. This repertoire shows some 800,000 distinct CDR3 sequences, about two fifths found once; its top ten account for approximately 8.7%. The V gene end was trimmed by 0 bases and the J gene end by 7 bases; junction bases not matched to a gene: 7. The germline CDR1 and CDR2 sequences are PRHDT and FYEKMQ (reference sequence). The CDR3 runs to 15 residues.

Source material: blood. This receptor was taken from a man aged 18 to 29 with Graves' hyperthyroidism. The chain employs TRBV13 and TRBJ1-1; 8 bases agree with TRBD1. The CDR3 reads CASSLGANRGVEAFF. In DNA form, the CDR3 reads TGTGCCAGCAGCTTAGGGGCCAACAGGGGGGTTGAAGCTTTCTTT.